The rows below give T cell receptor beta chains drawn from one sample of a study of blood T cells in healthy people across ages. TCRdb fed the 5' RACE reads into MiXCR, producing one record per CDR3 protein. The sample lists hundreds of thousands of distinct CDR3 sequences, around 50% seen once, with 15% to 20% in the top ten. Sequencing was done on a sample of blood. The receptors come from a man at least 80 years old in good health. The CDR3 runs from the conserved cysteine through the conserved F or W. The D gene is left open where the match is weak. Part of the rows lack a size; the others show once, few, many or a class for expanded clones.

d_gene: -
j_gene: TRBJ2-7
v_gene: TRBV2
abundance: -
CDR3nt: TGTGCCAGCAGTGTAAAGGGGAAGCAGTACTTC
CDR3aa: CASSVKGKQYF

d_gene: -
j_gene: TRBJ2-5
v_gene: TRBV11-1
abundance: -
CDR3nt: TGTGCCAGCAGCTTCTCGCATGGTCGTCAAGAGACCCAGTACTTC
CDR3aa: CASSFSHGRQETQYF

d_gene: -
j_gene: TRBJ2-1
v_gene: TRBV7-9
abundance: few
CDR3nt: TGTGCCAGCAGCTTGATTCGGCCGGGGGACAATGAGCAGTTCTTC
CDR3aa: CASSLIRPGDNEQFF

d_gene: TRBD2
j_gene: TRBJ2-5
v_gene: TRBV9
abundance: -
CDR3nt: TGTGCCAGCAGCGTAGCGGCTAGCGGGGGGCAAGAGACCCAGTACTTC
CDR3aa: CASSVAASGGQETQYF

d_gene: -
j_gene: TRBJ2-1
v_gene: TRBV4-2
abundance: -
CDR3nt: TGTGCCAGCAGCCAAGACAAGTTGTCCTACAATGAGCAGTTCTTC
CDR3aa: CASSQDKLSYNEQFF

d_gene: -
j_gene: TRBJ2-7
v_gene: TRBV7-6
abundance: -
CDR3nt: TGTGCCAGCAGCCCCATGGGGTACTACGAGCAGTACTTC
CDR3aa: CASSPMGYYEQYF

d_gene: TRBD2
j_gene: TRBJ2-7
v_gene: TRBV4-1
abundance: few
CDR3nt: TGCGCCAGCAGCCGGAACACGGCTAGCGGGGGCAGCTCCTACGAGCAGTACTTC
CDR3aa: CASSRNTASGGSSYEQYF

d_gene: TRBD2
j_gene: TRBJ2-7
v_gene: TRBV7-2
abundance: -
CDR3nt: TGTGCCAGCAGCTTAAATATGGCGGGAGCGGCCCACGAGCAGTACTTC
CDR3aa: CASSLNMAGAAHEQYF

d_gene: -
j_gene: TRBJ2-2
v_gene: TRBV7-3
abundance: -
CDR3nt: TGTGCCAGCAGCCCCATGGCGGGGAGTCGCACCGGGGAGCTGTTTTTT
CDR3aa: CASSPMAGSRTGELFF

d_gene: TRBD2
j_gene: TRBJ2-1
v_gene: TRBV20-1
abundance: -
CDR3nt: TGCAGTGCTAGAAGAGATGCGGGAGAGGAAAATGAGCAGTTCTTC
CDR3aa: CSARRDAGEENEQFF

d_gene: -
j_gene: TRBJ2-1
v_gene: TRBV4-3
abundance: many
CDR3nt: TGCGCCAGCAGCCATGCATTAAGGGATCATGAGCAGTTCTTC
CDR3aa: CASSHALRDHEQFF

d_gene: -
j_gene: TRBJ2-5
v_gene: TRBV12-3/TRBV12-4
abundance: -
CDR3nt: TGTGCCAGCAGCATACAGGGTCTACAAGAGACCCAGTACTTC
CDR3aa: CASSIQGLQETQYF

d_gene: -
j_gene: TRBJ1-2
v_gene: TRBV9
abundance: -
CDR3nt: TGTGCCAGCAGCGTAGGTCCCCCGGGGGATCGAGGCTATGGCTACACCTTC
CDR3aa: CASSVGPPGDRGYGYTF

d_gene: -
j_gene: TRBJ2-2
v_gene: TRBV20-1
abundance: many
CDR3nt: TGCAGTGCTAGTTCGGGAGCCCCGGGCACCGGGGAGCTGTTTTTT
CDR3aa: CSASSGAPGTGELFF

d_gene: -
j_gene: TRBJ1-1
v_gene: TRBV6-5
abundance: -
CDR3nt: TGTGCCAGCAGTGTCATGGGAGACACTGAAGCTTTCTTT
CDR3aa: CASSVMGDTEAFF

d_gene: -
j_gene: TRBJ2-5
v_gene: TRBV7-2
abundance: -
CDR3nt: TGTGCCAGCAGCTTAACAGTCGGGGGGCCGTCAGAGACCCAGTACTTC
CDR3aa: CASSLTVGGPSETQYF

d_gene: -
j_gene: TRBJ2-1
v_gene: TRBV12-3/TRBV12-4
abundance: few
CDR3nt: TGTGCCAGCAGTTTAATTCCAGCGGGCTACAATGAGCAGTTCTTC
CDR3aa: CASSLIPAGYNEQFF

d_gene: TRBD2
j_gene: TRBJ2-1
v_gene: TRBV2
abundance: -
CDR3nt: TGTGCCAGCCAACAAATCGGGGGTAGCGGGAGCGTGAATGAGCAGTTCTTC
CDR3aa: CASQQIGGSGSVNEQFF

d_gene: TRBD1
j_gene: TRBJ1-2
v_gene: TRBV7-9
abundance: -
CDR3nt: TGTGCCAGCAGCCAACAGGCCGGGACAGGGATTGGTGGCTACACCTTC
CDR3aa: CASSQQAGTGIGGYTF

d_gene: -
j_gene: TRBJ2-5
v_gene: TRBV7-2
abundance: -
CDR3nt: TGTGCCAGCAGCGGCCCCCGGAGAGAGACCCAGTACTTC
CDR3aa: CASSGPRRETQYF

d_gene: -
j_gene: TRBJ2-5
v_gene: TRBV7-2
abundance: -
CDR3nt: TGTGCCAGCAGCTCGACGTCAGGGTATCCGGAGACCCAGTACTTC
CDR3aa: CASSSTSGYPETQYF

d_gene: -
j_gene: TRBJ1-6
v_gene: TRBV6-5
abundance: -
CDR3nt: TGTGCCAGCAGTACGGACGAGGCTAAACGAAATTCACCCCTCCACTTT
CDR3aa: CASSTDEAKRNSPLHF

d_gene: -
j_gene: TRBJ2-5
v_gene: TRBV5-6
abundance: many
CDR3nt: TGTGCCAGCAGCTTGGTCGTCCTCAGGGACCAAGAGACCCAGTACTTC
CDR3aa: CASSLVVLRDQETQYF

d_gene: -
j_gene: TRBJ2-7
v_gene: TRBV11-2
abundance: few
CDR3nt: TGTGCCAGCAGCTTATGGGACACCCTTTACGAGCAGTACTTC
CDR3aa: CASSLWDTLYEQYF

d_gene: -
j_gene: TRBJ1-2
v_gene: TRBV7-2
abundance: -
CDR3nt: TGTGCCAGCAGCTTAGATTGGACTCTCCGCGGGGGCTACACCTTC
CDR3aa: CASSLDWTLRGGYTF

d_gene: TRBD2
j_gene: TRBJ2-7
v_gene: TRBV12-3/TRBV12-4
abundance: -
CDR3nt: TGTGCCAGCAGCCAAAGGCTAGCGGTCTACGAGCAGTACTTC
CDR3aa: CASSQRLAVYEQYF

d_gene: -
j_gene: TRBJ2-2
v_gene: TRBV28
abundance: -
CDR3nt: TGTGCCAGCAGGTTTTCGACGAGCACCGGGGAGCTGTTTTTT
CDR3aa: CASRFSTSTGELFF

d_gene: TRBD2
j_gene: TRBJ2-3
v_gene: TRBV4-2
abundance: -
CDR3nt: TGTGCCAGCAGCTCTCGTAGGAGGCGGGAGATCGCAGATACGCAGTATTTT
CDR3aa: CASSSRRRREIADTQYF

d_gene: -
j_gene: TRBJ2-3
v_gene: TRBV6-6
abundance: -
CDR3nt: TGTGCCAGCAGTTACTCGAAAGACCGCACAGATACGCAGTATTTT
CDR3aa: CASSYSKDRTDTQYF

d_gene: TRBD1
j_gene: TRBJ2-7
v_gene: TRBV7-2
abundance: few
CDR3nt: TGTGCCAGCTCCCAATACTTGACAGGGGGCTACGAGCAGTACTTC
CDR3aa: CASSQYLTGGYEQYF

d_gene: TRBD1
j_gene: TRBJ2-7
v_gene: TRBV20-1
abundance: -
CDR3nt: TGCAGTGCTAGAGATCCAACAGGGGTCCCCGAGCAGTACTTC
CDR3aa: CSARDPTGVPEQYF

d_gene: TRBD1
j_gene: TRBJ1-1
v_gene: TRBV29-1
abundance: -
CDR3nt: TGCAGCCATAAGTTGACAGGGAACGCTGAAGCTTTCTTT
CDR3aa: CSHKLTGNAEAFF

d_gene: TRBD1
j_gene: TRBJ2-7
v_gene: TRBV5-4
abundance: -
CDR3nt: TGTGCCAGCAGAGGACAGGGATACGAGCAGTACTTC
CDR3aa: CASRGQGYEQYF

d_gene: -
j_gene: TRBJ2-3
v_gene: TRBV6-4
abundance: few
CDR3nt: TGTGCCAGCAGTAGCGGCTGGGGAGAGCCCACAGATACGCAGTATTTT
CDR3aa: CASSSGWGEPTDTQYF

d_gene: -
j_gene: TRBJ2-7
v_gene: TRBV24-1
abundance: few
CDR3nt: TGTGCCACCGAAGGAAGGGACGCCGCAGATAACTACGAGCAGTACTTC
CDR3aa: CATEGRDAADNYEQYF

d_gene: -
j_gene: TRBJ2-1
v_gene: TRBV6-6
abundance: -
CDR3nt: TGTGCCAGCAGTTACTCGGAAGGCTACAATGAGCAGTTCTTC
CDR3aa: CASSYSEGYNEQFF

d_gene: -
j_gene: TRBJ1-2
v_gene: TRBV18
abundance: few
CDR3nt: TGTGCCAGCTCACCACCGAGCCAGTCCTATGGCTACACCTTC
CDR3aa: CASSPPSQSYGYTF

d_gene: TRBD2
j_gene: TRBJ2-4
v_gene: TRBV6-2/TRBV6-3
abundance: few
CDR3nt: TGTGCCAGCAGTTATTTGGTAGCGGGAGTTGAGCAGTACTTC
CDR3aa: CASSYLVAGVEQYF

d_gene: TRBD1
j_gene: TRBJ2-5
v_gene: TRBV7-2
abundance: once
CDR3nt: TGTGCCAGCAGCCAATCCGGGACAGTCCGAGAGACCCAGTACTTC
CDR3aa: CASSQSGTVRETQYF

d_gene: TRBD1
j_gene: TRBJ2-5
v_gene: TRBV5-1
abundance: few
CDR3nt: TGCGCCAGCAGCTTGGAGGGACAGGGGACTATTTCCGAGACCCAGTACTTC
CDR3aa: CASSLEGQGTISETQYF

d_gene: TRBD1
j_gene: TRBJ1-1
v_gene: TRBV29-1
abundance: -
CDR3nt: TGCAGCGCTGCGGGACAGGGGGCCACTGAAGCTTTCTTT
CDR3aa: CSAAGQGATEAFF

d_gene: TRBD2
j_gene: TRBJ2-7
v_gene: TRBV20-1
abundance: -
CDR3nt: TGCAGTGCTAGCTCGTTCCTAGCGGGAGGGAAAAACTACGAGCAGTACTTC
CDR3aa: CSASSFLAGGKNYEQYF

d_gene: -
j_gene: TRBJ2-7
v_gene: TRBV7-2
abundance: many
CDR3nt: TGTGCCAGCAGCCACCCCGGACAGAACTACGAGCAGTACTTC
CDR3aa: CASSHPGQNYEQYF

d_gene: -
j_gene: TRBJ2-5
v_gene: TRBV7-2
abundance: once
CDR3nt: TGTGCCAGCAGCTTTGAGGGGTTTAGGCAAGAGACCCAGTACTTC
CDR3aa: CASSFEGFRQETQYF

d_gene: -
j_gene: TRBJ2-2
v_gene: TRBV7-3
abundance: -
CDR3nt: TGTGCCAGCAGCTTAAATCCTAGTGGGACCGGGGAGCTGTTTTTT
CDR3aa: CASSLNPSGTGELFF

d_gene: TRBD1
j_gene: TRBJ2-1
v_gene: TRBV25-1
abundance: -
CDR3nt: TGTGCCAGCAGTGTGTCGGGACAGGGGAAAGGGTCCCGCTCCTACAATGAGCAGTTCTTC
CDR3aa: CASSVSGQGKGSRSYNEQFF

d_gene: TRBD2
j_gene: TRBJ2-5
v_gene: TRBV12-3/TRBV12-4
abundance: few
CDR3nt: TGTGCCAGCAGTTTACTTCGGGCTAGCGGGCAACAAGAGACCCAGTACTTC
CDR3aa: CASSLLRASGQQETQYF

d_gene: -
j_gene: TRBJ2-7
v_gene: TRBV12-3/TRBV12-4
abundance: few
CDR3nt: TGTGCCAGCAGTTTCGACGGGAGACCGCTATACGAGCAGTACTTC
CDR3aa: CASSFDGRPLYEQYF

d_gene: -
j_gene: TRBJ2-3
v_gene: TRBV7-3
abundance: many
CDR3nt: TGTGCCAGCAGCTTAGGGAGGGGGGATACGCAGTATTTT
CDR3aa: CASSLGRGDTQYF

d_gene: -
j_gene: TRBJ2-5
v_gene: TRBV29-1
abundance: -
CDR3nt: TGCAGCGTTGACCCCACGGGACAACAAGAGACCCAGTACTTC
CDR3aa: CSVDPTGQQETQYF